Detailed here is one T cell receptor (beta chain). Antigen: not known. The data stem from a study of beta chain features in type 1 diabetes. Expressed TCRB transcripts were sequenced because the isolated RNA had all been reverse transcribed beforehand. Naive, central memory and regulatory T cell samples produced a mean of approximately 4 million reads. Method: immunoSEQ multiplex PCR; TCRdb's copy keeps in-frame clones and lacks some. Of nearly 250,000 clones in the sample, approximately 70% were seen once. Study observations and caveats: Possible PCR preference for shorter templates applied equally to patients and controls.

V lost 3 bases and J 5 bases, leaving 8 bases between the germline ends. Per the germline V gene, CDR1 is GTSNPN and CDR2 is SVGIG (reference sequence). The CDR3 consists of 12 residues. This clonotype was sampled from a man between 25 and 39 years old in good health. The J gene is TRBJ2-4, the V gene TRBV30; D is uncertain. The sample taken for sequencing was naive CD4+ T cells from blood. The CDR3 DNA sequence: TGTGCCTGGAGAGGCCTCCAAAACATTCAGTACTTC. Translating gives CAWRGLQNIQYF.